These 21 T cell receptor beta chains share one sample of origin, sequenced in a study of identical twins. In TCRdb, the 5' RACE reads were re-called with MiXCR into one record per CDR3 protein. The profile shows just under 550,000 distinct CDR3 sequences, 15% of them singletons. The data also belong to a second study, concerning yellow fever vaccine responses in identical twins.

The specimen sequenced was CD4+ T cells sorted from blood. The receptors here all came from a woman under 30 in good health.

The table lists this clonotype with a few counts. The CDR3 nucleotides read TGTGCCAGCAGCCCCAGTGACCGAACCTGGGAGACCCAGTACTTC. This encodes CASSPSDRTWETQYF. The chain is built from TRBV7-8 and TRBJ2-5; D is unclear. V lost 5 bases and J lost 5, with 18 bases in between. The CDR3 is 15 residues long. Germline values: CDR1 SGHVS, CDR2 FQNEAQ.

The rearrangement joins TRBV5-1 to TRBJ1-1; D might be TRBD1 (5 bases). V lost 1 base to trimming and J lost 0 bases, with 16 bases between them. Germline CDR1 and CDR2: SGHRS and YFSETQ. The CDR3 covers 17 residues. The CDR3 nucleotides read TGCGCCAGCAGCTTGCAAGGGGCGAGAGAGATGAACACTGAAGCTTTCTTT. This gives the protein CASSLQGAREMNTEAFF.

This clonotype occurred many times. CDR3 DNA: TGTGCCACCAGCGGAACAACAGATACGCAGTATTTT. It yields the protein CATSGTTDTQYF. The chain couples TRBV15 to TRBJ2-3; D is unresolved. In germline, CDR1 is LNHNV, CDR2 YYDKDF (reference sequence). The V and J ends lost 5 bases and 3 bases respectively, with 6 bases between them. The CDR3 sequence is 12 residues long.

The sample holds a few counts of this clonotype. V usage is TRBV20-1 and J usage is TRBJ2-7; D might be TRBD2 (7 bases). Germline V CDR1 and CDR2: DFQATT, SNEGSKA (reference sequence). The V gene lost 8 bases and the J gene lost 0 bases, with 23 bases spanning the gap. There are 16 residues in the CDR3. The CDR3 region has the DNA TGCAGTCCTCATTCCCGTTTGGCGGGGGCCTCCTACGAGCAGTACGTC. Translation: CSPHSRLAGASYEQYV.

At least ten counts were recorded for this clonotype. The chain is built from TRBV29-1 and TRBJ2-2; D uncertain. Germline V gives CDR1 SQVTM, CDR2 ANQGSEA. Trimming took 6 bases from V and 1 from J, leaving 3 bases between them. This CDR3 spans 11 amino acids. The CDR3 is CSVRNTGELFF. CDR3 bases: TGCAGCGTCAGGAACACCGGGGAGCTGTTTTTT.

This clonotype has only a few counts. The V call is TRBV10-3, the J call TRBJ2-1; 10 bases match TRBD2. The V segment lost 7 bases and the J segment 7 bases; nucleotides outside the gene matches: 10. The CDR3 spans 15 residues. Germline V gene data show CDR1 as ENHRY and CDR2 as SYGVKD. CDR3 residues: CAINTLAGGKNEQFF. For the CDR3, the DNA is TGTGCCATCAATACATTAGCGGGAGGTAAGAATGAGCAGTTCTTC.

This clonotype was recorded a few times. V usage is TRBV5-1 and J usage is TRBJ2-1; 13 positions match TRBD2. The CDR3 totals 18 residues. V lost 4 bases and J lost 0; bases outside the gene matches: 7. The germline V gene has CDR1 SGHRS and CDR2 YFSETQ. The CDR3 region has the DNA TGCGCCAGCAGCCAACTCGGACTAGCGGGAGTCTCCTACAATGAGCAGTTCTTC. Protein: CASSQLGLAGVSYNEQFF.

The chain uses TRBV5-1 and TRBJ1-1; no clear D gene. The CDR3 consists of 14 residues. Germline V gene data show CDR1 as SGHRS and CDR2 as YFSETQ. Trimming cost V 0 bases and J 5 bases, with 11 bases left between them. This chain's CDR3 is CASSLGPLGTEAFF. CDR3 coding DNA: TGCGCCAGCAGCTTGGGTCCCCTTGGGACTGAAGCTTTCTTT.

This rearrangement joins TRBV5-1 to TRBJ2-1; 10 bases are a match to TRBD1. The J segment lost 6 bases and the V segment lost 7 bases, leaving 7 bases of the junction unmatched. CDR3 size: 14 residues. Germline V gene sequence: CDR1 SGHRS, CDR2 YFSETQ. CDR3 sequence: CASEGTGAPNEQFF. The DNA for the CDR3 is TGCGCCAGCGAGGGGACAGGGGCCCCCAATGAGCAGTTCTTC.

This chain uses TRBV7-9 with TRBJ2-2; tentative D call: TRBD2 (5 bases). The CDR3 totals 14 residues. Trimming left V 5 bases short and J 6 bases short, with 13 bases between. CDR1 and CDR2 (germline): SEHNR, FQNEAQ (reference sequence). Written as DNA, the CDR3 is TGTGCCAGCAGCAAACATTCCGGGGCCGGGGAGCTGTTTTTT. It yields the protein CASSKHSGAGELFF. Based on the CDR3 plus reference TRBV7-9 and TRBJ2-2, the full variable domain is DTGVSQNPRHKITKRGQNVTFRCDPISEHNRLYWYRQTLGQGPEFLTYFQNEAQLEKSRLLSDRFSAERPKGSFSTLEIQRTEQGDSAMYLCASSKHSGAGELFFGEGSRLTVL.

V is TRBV28 and J is TRBJ2-7, with a weak D call TRBD1 (5 bases). This CDR3 has 16 residues. Trimming removed 6 bases at V and 1 base at J, with 19 bases between. Germline loops: CDR1 MDHEN, CDR2 SYDVKM. The CDR3 sequence: CASRTGAGMRSYEQYF. The CDR3 DNA reads TGTGCCAGCAGGACGGGCGCAGGGATGAGGTCCTACGAGCAGTACTTC.

This clonotype was detected a few times. This chain connects TRBV6-5 to TRBJ2-7; 9 bases fit TRBD2. Germline V gene lookup returns CDR1 MNHEY and CDR2 SVGAGI. This CDR3 spans 15 amino acids. The trim removed 0 bases at V and 6 bases at J, leaving 6 bases unmatched. The DNA for the CDR3 is TGTGCCAGCAGTTACTCGGGCGGGGGGGCTTCCGAGCAGTACGTC. Translation: CASSYSGGGASEQYV.

This clonotype has just a few counts. This chain links TRBV9 with TRBJ2-1, with D hard to call. The CDR3 has 16 residues. Germline V gene data show CDR1 as SGDLS and CDR2 as YYNGEE. V lost 3 bases and J lost 0, with 13 bases in between. The CDR3 reads CASSGRLESSYNEQFF. The CDR3 nucleotides are TGTGCCAGCAGCGGGCGACTCGAGAGCTCCTACAATGAGCAGTTCTTC.

This rearrangement joins TRBV12-3 or TRBV12-4 to TRBJ1-5, with 9 positions matching TRBD1. The CDR3 contains 15 residues. Trimming took 5 bases from V and 4 from J; bases not matched to a gene: 6. CDR3 amino acids: CASSPRDRANQPQHF. The CDR3 nucleotides read TGTGCCAGCAGTCCAAGGGACAGGGCAAATCAGCCCCAGCATTTT.

This chain joins TRBV20-1 and TRBJ2-7, with 8 nucleotides matching TRBD2. The CDR3 is made up of 15 amino acids. The germline V gene has CDR1 DFQATT and CDR2 SNEGSKA (reference sequence). CDR3 sequence: CSATGGDGNSFEQYV. CDR3 DNA sequence: TGCAGTGCAACCGGGGGGGACGGGAACTCCTTCGAGCAGTACGTC.

This chain uses TRBV24-1 with TRBJ1-2; D call uncertain. There are 18 residues in the CDR3. In germline, CDR1 is KGHDR, CDR2 SFDVKD. The V and J ends lost 2 bases and 0 bases respectively, with 18 bases between them. CDR3: CATSDSYRPEDPNYGYTF. In DNA form, the CDR3 reads TGTGCCACCAGTGATTCCTACCGGCCCGAAGACCCTAACTATGGCTACACCTTC.

V usage is TRBV11-2 and J usage is TRBJ1-2; D is uncertain. This CDR3 is built from 16 residues. The V end was cut by 5 bases, the J end by 2 bases, with 18 bases between. The germline gives CDR1 SGHAT, CDR2 FQNNGV. The CDR3 reads CASSPIPLVQNYGYTF. The CDR3 DNA reads as TGTGCCAGCAGCCCAATACCCCTAGTACAGAACTATGGCTACACCTTC.

The V and J genes are TRBV9 and TRBJ2-1; D is uncertain. V shed 0 bases and J shed 1 base, with 8 bases lying between them. CDR3 size: 15 residues. Germline V gene lookup returns CDR1 SGDLS and CDR2 YYNGEE. This CDR3 reads CASSVGYLSYNEQFF. The DNA of the CDR3 is TGTGCCAGCAGCGTAGGGTACCTTTCCTACAATGAGCAGTTCTTC.

The chain has TRBV5-1 and TRBJ2-1; 8 bases fit TRBD2. This CDR3 has 15 amino acids. Germline V gene lookup returns CDR1 SGHRS and CDR2 YFSETQ. After removal of 0 bases from V and 6 bases from J, the junction contained 5 bases not matched to a gene. DNA of the CDR3: TGCGCCAGCAGCTTGGATAGCGGGACCCCCAATGAGCAGTTCTTC. Translation gives CASSLDSGTPNEQFF.

The rearrangement joins TRBV18 to TRBJ2-3; D gene uncertain. Germline CDR1 and CDR2: KGHSH and LQKENI. The V end was cut by 3 bases, the J end by 3 bases, with 10 bases between. This CDR3 contains 14 residues. CDR3: CASSPWETTDTQYF. CDR3 coding DNA: TGTGCCAGCTCACCTTGGGAAACGACAGATACGCAGTATTTT.

This clonotype was counted between two and nine times. The V gene is TRBV15, the J gene TRBJ2-7; D unclear. The CDR3 spans 14 residues. Germline lookup yields CDR1 LNHNV and CDR2 YYDKDF (reference sequence). V lost 1 base, J lost 4 bases, and 11 bases lay in between. The CDR3: CATSRGNKGYEQYF. The CDR3 DNA sequence: TGTGCCACCAGCAGAGGGAACAAGGGATACGAGCAGTACTTC.